This T cell receptor (beta chain) was found in a study of CXCR3-negative and CXCR3-positive naive CD8 T cells. Whole-study results and caveats: CXCR3-positive naive cells had more hydrophobic TRB CDR3s than CXCR3-negative naive cells. TRBV-TRBJ usage was alike in naive CXCR3-negative and CXCR3-positive cells but differed in memory cells. Upon cryopreservation, CXCR3 expression partially decreased, and most assays used fresh PBMCs.

Those CD8+ T cells considered naive were CD45RO-CCR7+CD27+CD95-. CDR3 length: 15 amino acids. As to this clonotype: No antigen is known for it.

It was by 5' RACE with UMI labels that the TRB cDNA libraries were prepared. Reanalyzing the 5' RACE reads, TCRdb keeps one entry per CDR3 protein, without DNA. The table lists 150,000 or so distinct CDR3 sequences. The sample consisted of naive CXCR3+ CD8+ T cells from blood. As to subset: CD45RO-CCR7+CD27+CD95- naive CD8+ T cells expressing CXCR3 (TNR3+). This clonotype originated in a human donor in good health. Some clones in this sample may be carry-over from other donors' samples. This rearrangement joins TRBV12-3 or TRBV12-4 to TRBJ1-2; TCRdb lists TRBD1, though no DNA is available to test this call. The CDR3 here is CASSLHSTYRGGYTF.